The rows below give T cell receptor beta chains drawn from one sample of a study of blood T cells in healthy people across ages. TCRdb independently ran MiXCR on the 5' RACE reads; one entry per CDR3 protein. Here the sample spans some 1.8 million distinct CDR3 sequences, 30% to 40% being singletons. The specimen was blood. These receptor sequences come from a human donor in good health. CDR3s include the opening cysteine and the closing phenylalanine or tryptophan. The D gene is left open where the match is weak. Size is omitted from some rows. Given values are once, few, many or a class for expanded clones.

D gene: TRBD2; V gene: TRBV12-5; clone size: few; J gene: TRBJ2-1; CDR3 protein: CASERDGRGEQFF; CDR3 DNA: TGTGCTAGTGAAAGGGACGGGAGGGGTGAGCAGTTCTTC
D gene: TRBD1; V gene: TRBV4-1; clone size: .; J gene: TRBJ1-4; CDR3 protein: CASSQGGVGQGNEKLFF; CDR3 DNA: TGCGCCAGCAGCCAAGGTGGAGTGGGACAGGGGAATGAAAAACTGTTTTTT
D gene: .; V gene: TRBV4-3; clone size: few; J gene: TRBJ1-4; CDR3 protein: CASRARSNEKLFF; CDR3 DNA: TGCGCCAGTCGGGCCAGATCAAATGAAAAACTGTTTTTT
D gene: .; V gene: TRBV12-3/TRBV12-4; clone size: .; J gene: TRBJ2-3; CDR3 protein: CASSLGPDIRYF; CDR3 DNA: TGTGCCAGCAGCCTCGGACCGGACATTCGGTATTTT
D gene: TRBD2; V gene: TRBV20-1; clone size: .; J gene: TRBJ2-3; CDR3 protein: CSARGTSGPLDTQYF; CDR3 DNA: TGCAGTGCTAGAGGCACTAGCGGGCCCCTAGATACGCAGTATTTT
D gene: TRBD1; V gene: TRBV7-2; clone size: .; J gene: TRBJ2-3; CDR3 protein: CASSSHQGASTDTQYF; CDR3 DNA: TGTGCCAGCAGCTCACACCAGGGGGCGTCGACAGATACGCAGTATTTT
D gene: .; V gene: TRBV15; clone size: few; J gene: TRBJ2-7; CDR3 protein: CATSKYSRPYEQYF; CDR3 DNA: TGTGCCACCAGCAAATATAGTCGCCCCTACGAGCAGTACTTC
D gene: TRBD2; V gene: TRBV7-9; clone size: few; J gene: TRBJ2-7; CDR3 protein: CASSPKTTLAVYEQYF; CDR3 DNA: TGTGCCAGCAGCCCCAAAACGACCCTAGCGGTGTACGAGCAGTACTTC
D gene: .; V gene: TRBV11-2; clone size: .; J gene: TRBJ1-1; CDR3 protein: CASSLYVTEAFF; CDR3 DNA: TGTGCCAGCAGCTTATACGTCACTGAAGCTTTCTTT
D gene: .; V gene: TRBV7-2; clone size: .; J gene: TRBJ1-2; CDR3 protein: CASSLAGARADYGYTF; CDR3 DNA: TGTGCCAGCAGCTTAGCGGGGGCGAGGGCCGACTATGGCTACACCTTC